This is a list of T cell receptor beta chains from one sample in a study of cytomegalovirus exposure and HLA in healthy donors. The table came from immunoSEQ multiplex PCR; TCRdb's copy has only in-frame clones and leaves some out. Seen here are 85,000 to 130,000 clones, about 88% observed once, and the top ten hold 1.5% to 2%. The specimen sequenced was PBMCs. The origin of the receptors is a young woman in good health and CMV-seropositive. Each CDR3 is given with its conserved first and last residue. The D gene is left open where the match is weak. The size entry is marked missing in some rows and otherwise reads once, few, many or a size class.

CDR3nt: TGTGCCAGCAGTTTATGCGCGTGCTCCTACGAGCAGTACTTC; CDR3aa: CASSLCACSYEQYF; j_gene: TRBJ2-7; abundance: -; v_gene: TRBV28; d_gene: -
CDR3nt: TGTGCCAGCAGCCTTGGGGCGGGGGGGCCTACGGACGAGACCCAGTACTTC; CDR3aa: CASSLGAGGPTDETQYF; j_gene: TRBJ2-5; abundance: -; v_gene: TRBV5-4; d_gene: TRBD2
CDR3nt: TGTGCCAGCAGCGTAGCTACAGGGGGGAATCTTTTTTTT; CDR3aa: CASSVATGGNLFF; j_gene: TRBJ1-4; abundance: -; v_gene: TRBV9; d_gene: TRBD1
CDR3nt: TGTGCCAGCAGTTTAGGGAGCTATGGCTACACCTTC; CDR3aa: CASSLGSYGYTF; j_gene: TRBJ1-2; abundance: -; v_gene: TRBV28; d_gene: -
CDR3nt: TGTGCCAGCAGGGATGGGACAGGGAAGGATACGCAGTATTTT; CDR3aa: CASRDGTGKDTQYF; j_gene: TRBJ2-3; abundance: once; v_gene: TRBV2; d_gene: TRBD1
CDR3nt: TGTGCCAGCACCCTCAGGGGCGATCCCTACGAGCAGTACTTC; CDR3aa: CASTLRGDPYEQYF; j_gene: TRBJ2-7; abundance: few; v_gene: TRBV6-1; d_gene: -
CDR3nt: TGTGCCAGCAGCTTAGGGGGCTCGAACACCGGGGAGCTGTTTTTT; CDR3aa: CASSLGGSNTGELFF; j_gene: TRBJ2-2; abundance: -; v_gene: TRBV7-8; d_gene: -
CDR3nt: TGTGCCACCAGCAGGGCGGCAGGGGACAATTCACCCCTCCACTTT; CDR3aa: CATSRAAGDNSPLHF; j_gene: TRBJ1-6; abundance: -; v_gene: TRBV15; d_gene: -
CDR3nt: TGCGCCACCGGAGGGCCCACAGAGACCCAGTACTTC; CDR3aa: CATGGPTETQYF; j_gene: TRBJ2-5; abundance: -; v_gene: TRBV4-1; d_gene: -
CDR3nt: TGTGCCAGCAGCCCCCAGACAAACTATGGCTACACCTTC; CDR3aa: CASSPQTNYGYTF; j_gene: TRBJ1-2; abundance: -; v_gene: TRBV5-4; d_gene: -
CDR3nt: TGTGCCAGCAGTGTACAGGGAACCGGGGAGCTGTTTTTT; CDR3aa: CASSVQGTGELFF; j_gene: TRBJ2-2; abundance: -; v_gene: TRBV2; d_gene: -
CDR3nt: TGTGCCAGCAGTCGACAGGGGGCGCATGGCTACACCTTC; CDR3aa: CASSRQGAHGYTF; j_gene: TRBJ1-2; abundance: once; v_gene: TRBV28; d_gene: TRBD1
CDR3nt: TGTGCCAGCACCCCTTCCGGGTTCAGTGGCTACACCTTC; CDR3aa: CASTPSGFSGYTF; j_gene: TRBJ1-2; abundance: -; v_gene: TRBV6-1; d_gene: -
CDR3nt: TGCGCCAGCAGCGACCTCGGGGGGGCCACTAATGAAAAACTGTTTTTT; CDR3aa: CASSDLGGATNEKLFF; j_gene: TRBJ1-4; abundance: -; v_gene: TRBV5-1; d_gene: -
CDR3nt: TGCGCCAGCAGCTTGACAGGAACCTCGGAGACCCAGTACTTC; CDR3aa: CASSLTGTSETQYF; j_gene: TRBJ2-5; abundance: -; v_gene: TRBV5-1; d_gene: -
CDR3nt: TGCGCCAGCAGTCCCGACAGGGAGGCACAGTATTTT; CDR3aa: CASSPDREAQYF; j_gene: TRBJ2-3; abundance: few; v_gene: TRBV10-2; d_gene: -
CDR3nt: TGTGCCAGCAGTGAATTGGTGCGGGGGGGCAATGAGCAGTTCTTC; CDR3aa: CASSELVRGGNEQFF; j_gene: TRBJ2-1; abundance: -; v_gene: TRBV2; d_gene: TRBD2
CDR3nt: TGCAGCGTAACACTTACCGGGACAGGGGGCAGTCAGCCCCAGCATTTT; CDR3aa: CSVTLTGTGGSQPQHF; j_gene: TRBJ1-5; abundance: -; v_gene: TRBV29-1; d_gene: TRBD1
CDR3nt: TGTGCCAGCAGCTTTAGCCCAGGGGGGACAGATACGCAGTATTTT; CDR3aa: CASSFSPGGTDTQYF; j_gene: TRBJ2-3; abundance: -; v_gene: TRBV7-9; d_gene: -
CDR3nt: TGTGCCAGTAGTCTTTGGACAGACAGAAATGAAAAACTGTTTTTT; CDR3aa: CASSLWTDRNEKLFF; j_gene: TRBJ1-4; abundance: -; v_gene: TRBV19; d_gene: -
CDR3nt: TGTGCCAGCAGCTTAGCTGCACGGAGGGGATTGGAAGCTTTCTTT; CDR3aa: CASSLAARRGLEAFF; j_gene: TRBJ1-1; abundance: -; v_gene: TRBV7-2; d_gene: -
CDR3nt: TGCAGCGTGGACAGGGGGAACACCGGGGAGCTGTTTTTT; CDR3aa: CSVDRGNTGELFF; j_gene: TRBJ2-2; abundance: -; v_gene: TRBV29-1; d_gene: TRBD1
CDR3nt: TGTGCCAGCAAACGACAGGGGGTTGTAGGCAATCAGCCCCAGCATTTT; CDR3aa: CASKRQGVVGNQPQHF; j_gene: TRBJ1-5; abundance: -; v_gene: TRBV27; d_gene: TRBD1
CDR3nt: TGTGCCAGCAGCCGGGGAAAATCCCTTTCGGGAGAAAAACTGTTTTTT; CDR3aa: CASSRGKSLSGEKLFF; j_gene: TRBJ1-4; abundance: once; v_gene: TRBV27; d_gene: -